One and the same sample provided the 10 T cell receptor beta chains below, sequenced in a study of CD8 T cells in Susac syndrome. With random hexamers, reverse transcription was performed on about 0.45 to 1 ug of RNA. TCRdb called the immunoSEQ multiplex PCR reads again in MiXCR, with one record for every CDR3 protein. This sample has 71,000 or so distinct CDR3 sequences, with around 93% found just once. Sequencing used CD4+ T cells from PBMCs. The receptors shown here come from a human donor with Susac syndrome.

This clonotype has only one observation. V gene TRBV18 combines with J gene TRBJ2-2, with D uncertain. The CDR3 length is 14 residues. CDR1 KGHSH and CDR2 LQKENI come from the germline V gene. Trimming pared 5 bases from V and 3 bases from J, leaving 10 bases between. DNA for the CDR3: TGTGCCAGCTCAGCTCTAACAGACACCGGGGAGCTGTTTTTT. Protein product: CASSALTDTGELFF.

The V call is TRBV4-2, the J call TRBJ1-4; D is perhaps TRBD1 (5 bases). Trimming pared 0 bases from V and 7 bases from J, leaving 15 bases between. There are 16 residues in the CDR3. Germline CDR1 and CDR2: LGHNA and YNFKEQ. CDR3 sequence reads: CASSQDWQGGFEKLFF. The CDR3 coding sequence is TGTGCCAGCAGCCAAGATTGGCAGGGAGGATTTGAAAAACTGTTTTTT.

This chain joins TRBV7-2 and TRBJ2-5; D may be TRBD1 (5 bases). CDR1 is SGHTA and CDR2 is FQGNSA in the germline V gene. The CDR3 spans 16 residues. With 1 base removed from V and 6 bases from J, the gap between germline ends came to 18 bases. DNA for the CDR3: TGTGCCAGCAGCTTAGTACTCCAGGGTCTCGAGAAGACCCAGTACTTC. This codes for CASSLVLQGLEKTQYF.

CDR3 sequence: CASSPGSQGVNTEAFF. CDR3 in DNA: TGTGCCAGCAGCCCGGGGAGCCAAGGAGTGAACACTGAAGCTTTCTTT. The V and J genes are TRBV9 and TRBJ1-1, with D unresolved. V was pared by 4 bases and J by 0 bases, with 16 bases between. The germline gives CDR1 SGDLS, CDR2 YYNGEE. The CDR3 has 16 residues.

This clonotype was found a few times. This chain links TRBV6-5 with TRBJ2-7; D unresolved. This CDR3 spans 14 amino acids. Germline CDR1 and CDR2: MNHEY and SVGAGI. The V end lost 6 bases, the J end lost 0 bases, and 12 bases lay between the germline ends. The CDR3 reads CASSSPGFSYEQYF. As DNA, the CDR3 is TGTGCCAGCAGCTCGCCAGGTTTCTCCTACGAGCAGTACTTC.

V and J are TRBV5-4 and TRBJ2-3; 11 bases are shared with TRBD2. The length of the CDR3 is 15 residues. V dropped 2 bases and J dropped 4; count of bases not matched to a gene: 3. CDR1 is SGHNT, CDR2 YYREEE, per germline (reference sequence). The CDR3 region is CASSFPTSGADTQYF. The CDR3 nucleotides are TGTGCCAGCAGCTTCCCGACTAGCGGGGCAGATACGCAGTATTTT. Filled out from reference TRBV5-4 and TRBJ2-3, the complete variable domain reads ETGVTQSPTHLIKTRGQQVTLRCSSQSGHNTVSWYQQALGQGPQFIFQYYREEENGRGNFPPRFSGLQFPNYSSELNVNALELDDSALYLCASSFPTSGADTQYFGPGTRLTVL.

The rearrangement joins TRBV7-8 to TRBJ1-4; TRBD1 matches 7 bases. V gave up 5 bases and J gave up 6 bases; unmatched junction bases: 6. The CDR3 sequence is 14 residues long. Germline V gene sequence: CDR1 SGHVS, CDR2 FQNEAQ. This CDR3 reads CASSMTGRDEKLFF. CDR3 DNA sequence: TGTGCCAGCAGCATGACAGGGCGGGATGAAAAACTGTTTTTT. Full variable domain (remainder filled in from reference TRBV7-8 and TRBJ1-4): GAGVSQSPRYKVAKRGQDVALRCDPISGHVSLFWYQQALGQGPEFLTYFQNEAQLDKSGLPSDRFFAERPEGSVSTLKIQRTQQEDSAVYLCASSMTGRDEKLFFGSGTQLSVL.

The chain recombines TRBV7-2 with TRBJ2-3; D gene uncertain. Trimming shortened V by 3 bases and J by 0 bases, and 10 bases separated the two germline ends. Germline lookup yields CDR1 SGHTA and CDR2 FQGNSA. The CDR3 spans 15 residues. The CDR3 region is CASSFLSPSTDTQYF. Written as DNA, the CDR3 is TGTGCCAGCAGCTTCCTCAGTCCTAGCACAGATACGCAGTATTTT.

The chain recombines TRBV30 with TRBJ2-7, with D maybe TRBD1 (6 bases). The germline gives CDR1 GTSNPN, CDR2 SVGIG (reference sequence). Trimming removed 4 bases from V and 3 bases from J, with 13 bases in between. This CDR3 is 13 amino acids long. The CDR3, as DNA: TGTGCCTGGACCAGGGGAGAGCACTACGAGCAGTACTTC. Its translation is CAWTRGEHYEQYF.

The J gene is TRBJ1-1, the V gene TRBV12-3 or TRBV12-4; TRBD1 matches at 7 bases. The ends lost 6 bases at V and 11 bases at J; junction bases unmatched: 6. CDR3 length: 11 amino acids. CDR3 protein: CASRQGSRAFF. For the CDR3, the DNA is TGTGCCAGCAGACAGGGGAGCAGGGCTTTCTTT.